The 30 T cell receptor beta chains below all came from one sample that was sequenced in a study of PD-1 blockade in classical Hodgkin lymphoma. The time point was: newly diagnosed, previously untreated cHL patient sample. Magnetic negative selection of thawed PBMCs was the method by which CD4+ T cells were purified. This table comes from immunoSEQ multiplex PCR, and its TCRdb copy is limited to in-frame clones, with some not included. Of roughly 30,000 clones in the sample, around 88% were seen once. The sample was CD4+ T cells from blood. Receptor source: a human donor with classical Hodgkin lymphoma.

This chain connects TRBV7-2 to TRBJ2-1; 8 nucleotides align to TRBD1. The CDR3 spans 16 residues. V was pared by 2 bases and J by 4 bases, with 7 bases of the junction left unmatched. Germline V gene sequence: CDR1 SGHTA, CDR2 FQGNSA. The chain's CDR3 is CASSLSPGGIYNEQFF. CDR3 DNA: TGTGCCAGCAGCTTATCTCCAGGGGGCATTTACAATGAGCAGTTCTTC.

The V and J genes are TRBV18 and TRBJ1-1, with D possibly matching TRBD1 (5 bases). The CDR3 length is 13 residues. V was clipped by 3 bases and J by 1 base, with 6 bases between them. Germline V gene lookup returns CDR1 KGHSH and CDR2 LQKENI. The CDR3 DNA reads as TGTGCCAGCTCACCCGGACAGAACACTGAAGCTTTCTTT. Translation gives CASSPGQNTEAFF. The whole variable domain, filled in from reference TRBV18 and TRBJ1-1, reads NAGVMQNPRHLVRRRGQEARLRCSPMKGHSHVYWYRQLPEEGLKFMVYLQKENIIDESGMPKERFSAEFPKEGPSILRIQQVVRGDSAAYFCASSPGQNTEAFFGQGTRLTVV.

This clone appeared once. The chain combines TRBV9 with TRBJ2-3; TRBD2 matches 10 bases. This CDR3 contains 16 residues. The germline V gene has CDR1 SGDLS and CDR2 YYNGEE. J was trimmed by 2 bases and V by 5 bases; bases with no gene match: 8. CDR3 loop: CASSIGLAVYTDTQYF. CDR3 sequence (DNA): TGTGCCAGCAGTATTGGACTAGCGGTGTACACAGATACGCAGTATTTT.

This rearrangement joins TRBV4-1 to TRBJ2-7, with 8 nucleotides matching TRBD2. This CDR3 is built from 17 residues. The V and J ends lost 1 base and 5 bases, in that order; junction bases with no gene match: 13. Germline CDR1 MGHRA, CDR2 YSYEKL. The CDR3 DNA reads TGCGCCAGCAGCCAAGGGGGCCTAGCGGGCCTCGGTGACGAGCAGTACTTC. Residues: CASSQGGLAGLGDEQYF.

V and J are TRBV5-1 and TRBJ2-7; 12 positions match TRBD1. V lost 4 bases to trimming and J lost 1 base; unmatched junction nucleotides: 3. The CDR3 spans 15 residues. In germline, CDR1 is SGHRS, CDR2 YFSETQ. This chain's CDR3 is CASSRDRGPSYEQYF. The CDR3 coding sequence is TGCGCCAGCAGCAGGGACAGGGGGCCTTCCTACGAGCAGTACTTC.

In DNA, the CDR3 is TGTGCCAGCAGACATCAGACAGGGTCCTACGAGCAGTACTTC. This sequence encodes CASRHQTGSYEQYF. This chain links TRBV6-6 with TRBJ2-7, with 7 positions matching TRBD1. CDR1 is MNHNY, CDR2 SVGAGI, per germline (reference sequence). The CDR3 totals 14 residues. Trimming took 6 bases from V and 1 from J; bases not matched to a gene: 6.

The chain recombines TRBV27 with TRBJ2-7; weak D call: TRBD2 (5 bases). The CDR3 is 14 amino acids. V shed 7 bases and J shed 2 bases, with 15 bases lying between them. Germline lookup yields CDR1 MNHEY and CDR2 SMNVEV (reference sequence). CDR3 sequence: CASMRVGSTYEQYF. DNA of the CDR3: TGTGCCAGCATGCGGGTTGGGAGTACCTACGAGCAGTACTTC.

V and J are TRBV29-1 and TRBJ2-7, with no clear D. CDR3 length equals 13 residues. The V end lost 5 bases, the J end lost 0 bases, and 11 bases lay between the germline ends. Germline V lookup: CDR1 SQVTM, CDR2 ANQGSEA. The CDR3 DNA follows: TGCAGCGTTCGTGGCAGAGCCTCCTACGAGCAGTACTTC. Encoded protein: CSVRGRASYEQYF.

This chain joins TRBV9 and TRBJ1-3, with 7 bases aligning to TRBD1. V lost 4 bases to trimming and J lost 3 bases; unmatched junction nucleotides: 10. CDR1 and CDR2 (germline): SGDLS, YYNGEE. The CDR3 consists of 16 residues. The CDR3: CASSPGRGRSGNTIYF. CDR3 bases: TGTGCCAGCAGCCCTGGGAGGGGGCGAAGTGGAAACACCATATATTTT. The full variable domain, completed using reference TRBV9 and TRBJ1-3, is DSGVTQTPKHLITATGQRVTLRCSPRSGDLSVYWYQQSLDQGLQFLIQYYNGEERAKGNILERFSAQQFPDLHSELNLSSLELGDSALYFCASSPGRGRSGNTIYFGEGSWLTVV.

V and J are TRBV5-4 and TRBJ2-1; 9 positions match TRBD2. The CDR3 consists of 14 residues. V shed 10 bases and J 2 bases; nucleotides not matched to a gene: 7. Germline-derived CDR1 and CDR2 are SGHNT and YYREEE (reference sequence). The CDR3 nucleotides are TGTGCCTCCCGAGCGGGGGGCACCTACAATGAGCAGTTCTTC. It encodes CASRAGGTYNEQFF. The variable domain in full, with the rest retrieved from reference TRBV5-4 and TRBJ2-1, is ETGVTQSPTHLIKTRGQQVTLRCSSQSGHNTVSWYQQALGQGPQFIFQYYREEENGRGNFPPRFSGLQFPNYSSELNVNALELDDSALYLCASRAGGTYNEQFFGPGTRLTVL.

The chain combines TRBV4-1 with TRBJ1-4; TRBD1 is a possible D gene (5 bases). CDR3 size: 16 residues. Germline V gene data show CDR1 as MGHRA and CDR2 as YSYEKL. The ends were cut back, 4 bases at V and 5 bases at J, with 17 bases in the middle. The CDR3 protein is CASSRQGRDRNEKLFF. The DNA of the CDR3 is TGCGCCAGCAGCCGGCAAGGGCGCGACAGAAATGAAAAACTGTTTTTT.

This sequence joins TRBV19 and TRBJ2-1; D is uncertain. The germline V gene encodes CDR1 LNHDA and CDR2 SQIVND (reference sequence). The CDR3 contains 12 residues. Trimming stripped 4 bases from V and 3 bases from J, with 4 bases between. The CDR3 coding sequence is TGTGCCAGTAGTAACGTCTACAATGAGCAGTTCTTC. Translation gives CASSNVYNEQFF.

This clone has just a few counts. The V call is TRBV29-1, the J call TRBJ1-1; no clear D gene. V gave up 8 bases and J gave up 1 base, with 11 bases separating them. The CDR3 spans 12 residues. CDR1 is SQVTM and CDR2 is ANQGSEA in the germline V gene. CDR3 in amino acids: CSHRAWNTEAFF. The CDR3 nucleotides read TGCAGCCACCGCGCGTGGAACACTGAAGCTTTCTTT.

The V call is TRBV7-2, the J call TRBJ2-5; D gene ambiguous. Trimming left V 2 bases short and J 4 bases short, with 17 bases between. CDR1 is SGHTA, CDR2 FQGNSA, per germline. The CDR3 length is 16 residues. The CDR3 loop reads CASSLSGDPRSETQYF. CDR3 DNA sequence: TGTGCCAGCAGCTTATCCGGAGACCCTAGGTCAGAGACCCAGTACTTC.

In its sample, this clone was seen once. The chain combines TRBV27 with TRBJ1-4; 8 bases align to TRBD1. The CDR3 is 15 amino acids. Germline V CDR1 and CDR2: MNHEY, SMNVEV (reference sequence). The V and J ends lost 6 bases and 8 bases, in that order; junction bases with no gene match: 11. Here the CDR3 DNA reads TGTGCCAGCAGGTTGGGGACAGGCGTGTGGGAAAAACTGTTTTTT. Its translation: CASRLGTGVWEKLFF. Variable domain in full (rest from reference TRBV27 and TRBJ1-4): EAQVTQNPRYLITVTGKKLTVTCSQNMNHEYMSWYRQDPGLGLRQIYYSMNVEVTDKGDVPEGYKVSRKEKRNFPLILESPSPNQTSLYFCASRLGTGVWEKLFFGSGTQLSVL.

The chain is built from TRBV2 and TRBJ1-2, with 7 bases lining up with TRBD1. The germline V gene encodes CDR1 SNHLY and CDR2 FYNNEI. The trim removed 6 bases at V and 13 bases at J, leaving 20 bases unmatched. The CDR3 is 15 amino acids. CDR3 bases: TGTGCCAGCAGATGGAGCTTTAAAGGGGGCCCGGGTATCACCTTC. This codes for CASRWSFKGGPGITF. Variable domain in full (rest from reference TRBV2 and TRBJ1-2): EPEVTQTPSHQVTQMGQEVILRCVPISNHLYFYWYRQILGQKVEFLVSFYNNEISEKSEIFDDQFSVERPDGSNFTLKIRSTKLEDSAMYFCASRWSFKGGPGITFGSGTRLTVV.

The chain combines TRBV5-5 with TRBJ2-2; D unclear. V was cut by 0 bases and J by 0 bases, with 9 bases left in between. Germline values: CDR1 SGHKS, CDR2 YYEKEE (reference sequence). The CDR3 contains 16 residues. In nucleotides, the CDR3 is TGTGCCAGCAGCTTGGTCGCCGCCCCGAACACCGGGGAGCTGTTTTTT. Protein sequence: CASSLVAAPNTGELFF. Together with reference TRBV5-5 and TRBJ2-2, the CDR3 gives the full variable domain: DAGVTQSPTHLIKTRGQQVTLRCSPISGHKSVSWYQQVLGQGPQFIFQYYEKEERGRGNFPDRFSARQFPNYSSELNVNALLLGDSALYLCASSLVAAPNTGELFFGEGSRLTVL.

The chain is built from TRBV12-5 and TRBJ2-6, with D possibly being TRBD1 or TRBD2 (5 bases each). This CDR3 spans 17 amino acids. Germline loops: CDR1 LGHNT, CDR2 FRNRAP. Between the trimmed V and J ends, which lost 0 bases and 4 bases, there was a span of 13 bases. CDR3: CASGLVRGGTGANVLTF. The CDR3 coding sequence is TGTGCTAGTGGTTTGGTACGTGGGGGAACAGGGGCCAACGTCCTGACTTTC.

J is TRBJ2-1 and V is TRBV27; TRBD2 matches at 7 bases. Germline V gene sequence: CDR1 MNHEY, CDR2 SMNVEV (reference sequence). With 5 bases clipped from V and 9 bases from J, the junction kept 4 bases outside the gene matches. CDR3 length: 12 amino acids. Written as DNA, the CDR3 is TGTGCCAGCAGTAAGGGACTATTTGAGCAGTTCTTC. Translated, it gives CASSKGLFEQFF.

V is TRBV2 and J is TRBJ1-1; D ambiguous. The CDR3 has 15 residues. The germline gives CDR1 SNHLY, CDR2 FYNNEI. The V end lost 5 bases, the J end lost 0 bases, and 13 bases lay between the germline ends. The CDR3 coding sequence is TGTGCCAGCAGTCTGGGGATCTTCATGAACACTGAAGCTTTCTTT. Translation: CASSLGIFMNTEAFF.

CDR3 loop: CASSFYGQATDTQYF. The DNA for the CDR3 is TGTGCCAGCAGCTTCTACGGACAGGCCACAGATACGCAGTATTTT. The V gene is TRBV11-3, the J gene TRBJ2-3; 7 bases fit TRBD1. The CDR3 has 15 amino acids. Germline values: CDR1 SGHNT, CDR2 YENEEA. V lost 3 bases and J lost 2; bases outside the gene matches: 5.

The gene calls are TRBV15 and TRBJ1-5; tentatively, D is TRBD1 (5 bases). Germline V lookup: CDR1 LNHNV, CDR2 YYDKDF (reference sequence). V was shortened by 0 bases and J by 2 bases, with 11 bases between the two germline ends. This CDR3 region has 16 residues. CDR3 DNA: TGTGCCACCAGCAGAGATTCGGGGGGAGGCAATCAGCCCCAGCATTTT. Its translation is CATSRDSGGGNQPQHF.

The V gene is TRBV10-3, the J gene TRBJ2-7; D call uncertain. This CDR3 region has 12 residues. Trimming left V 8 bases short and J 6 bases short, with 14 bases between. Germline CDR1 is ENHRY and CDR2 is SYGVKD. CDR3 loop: CAIAEGIGEQYF. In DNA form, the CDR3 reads TGTGCCATCGCGGAAGGAATCGGCGAGCAGTACTTC.

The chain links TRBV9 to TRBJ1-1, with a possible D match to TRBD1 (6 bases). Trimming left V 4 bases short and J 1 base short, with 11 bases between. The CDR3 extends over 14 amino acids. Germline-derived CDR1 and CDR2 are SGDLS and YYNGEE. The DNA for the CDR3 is TGTGCCAGCAGCCCAGGGGTTGAGAACACTGAAGCTTTCTTT. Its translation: CASSPGVENTEAFF.

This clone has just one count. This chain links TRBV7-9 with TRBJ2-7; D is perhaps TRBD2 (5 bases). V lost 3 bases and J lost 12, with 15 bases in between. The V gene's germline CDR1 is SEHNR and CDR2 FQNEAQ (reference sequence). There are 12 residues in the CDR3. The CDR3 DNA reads TGTGCCAGCAGCTTGAATCATGAGGGCATGTACTTC. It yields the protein CASSLNHEGMYF.

CDR3 sequence reads: CASSANGGLTGELFF. CDR3 nucleotides: TGCGCCAGCAGTGCCAACGGGGGGCTCACCGGGGAGCTGTTTTTT. V usage is TRBV10-2 and J usage is TRBJ2-2; a possible D gene is TRBD2 (7 bases). CDR1 and CDR2 from the germline V gene are WSHSY and SAAADI. The CDR3 loop spans 15 amino acids. Trimming shortened V by 4 bases and J by 4 bases, and 13 bases separated the two germline ends.

The CDR3 here is CASSEDSRATGELFF. The CDR3, as DNA: TGTGCCAGCAGCGAGGACAGCCGCGCCACCGGGGAGCTGTTTTTT. The chain couples TRBV7-9 to TRBJ2-2; the D gene is possibly TRBD1 (6 bases). V dropped 5 bases and J dropped 4 bases, with 14 bases sitting between them. The CDR3 is made up of 15 amino acids. Germline assignment: CDR1 SEHNR and CDR2 FQNEAQ (reference sequence).

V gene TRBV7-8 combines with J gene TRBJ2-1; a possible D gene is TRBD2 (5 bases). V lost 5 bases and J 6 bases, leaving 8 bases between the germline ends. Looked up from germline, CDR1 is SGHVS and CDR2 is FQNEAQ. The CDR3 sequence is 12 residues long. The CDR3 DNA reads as TGTGCCAGCAGCCCAGGAGGCAATGAGCAGTTCTTC. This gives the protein CASSPGGNEQFF.

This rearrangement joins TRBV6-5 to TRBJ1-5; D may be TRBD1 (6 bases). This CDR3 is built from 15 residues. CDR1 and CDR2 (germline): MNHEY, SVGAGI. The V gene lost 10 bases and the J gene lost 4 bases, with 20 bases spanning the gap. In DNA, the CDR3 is TGTGCCACCGCTCGGGGGGCGTTCGGAAATCAGCCCCAGCATTTT. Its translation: CATARGAFGNQPQHF.

The CDR3: CASSSQSQETQYF. CDR3 DNA sequence: TGCGCCAGCAGCTCCCAGAGCCAAGAGACCCAGTACTTC. V is TRBV5-1 and J is TRBJ2-5, with D uncertain. V lost 3 bases, J lost 1 base, and 7 bases lay in between. The CDR3 has 13 amino acids. Germline V gene lookup returns CDR1 SGHRS and CDR2 YFSETQ.